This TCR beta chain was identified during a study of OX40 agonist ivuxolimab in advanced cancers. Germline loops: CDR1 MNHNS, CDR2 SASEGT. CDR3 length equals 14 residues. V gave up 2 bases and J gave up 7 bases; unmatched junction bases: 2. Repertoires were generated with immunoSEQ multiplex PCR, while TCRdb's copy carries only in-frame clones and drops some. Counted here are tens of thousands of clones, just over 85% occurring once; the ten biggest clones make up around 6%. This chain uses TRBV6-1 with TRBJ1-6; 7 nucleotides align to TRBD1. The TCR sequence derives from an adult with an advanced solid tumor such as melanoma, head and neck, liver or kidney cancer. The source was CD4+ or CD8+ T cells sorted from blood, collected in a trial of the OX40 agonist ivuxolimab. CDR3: CASSERQGNSPLHF. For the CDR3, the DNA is TGTGCCAGCAGTGAAAGACAGGGCAATTCACCCCTCCACTTT.